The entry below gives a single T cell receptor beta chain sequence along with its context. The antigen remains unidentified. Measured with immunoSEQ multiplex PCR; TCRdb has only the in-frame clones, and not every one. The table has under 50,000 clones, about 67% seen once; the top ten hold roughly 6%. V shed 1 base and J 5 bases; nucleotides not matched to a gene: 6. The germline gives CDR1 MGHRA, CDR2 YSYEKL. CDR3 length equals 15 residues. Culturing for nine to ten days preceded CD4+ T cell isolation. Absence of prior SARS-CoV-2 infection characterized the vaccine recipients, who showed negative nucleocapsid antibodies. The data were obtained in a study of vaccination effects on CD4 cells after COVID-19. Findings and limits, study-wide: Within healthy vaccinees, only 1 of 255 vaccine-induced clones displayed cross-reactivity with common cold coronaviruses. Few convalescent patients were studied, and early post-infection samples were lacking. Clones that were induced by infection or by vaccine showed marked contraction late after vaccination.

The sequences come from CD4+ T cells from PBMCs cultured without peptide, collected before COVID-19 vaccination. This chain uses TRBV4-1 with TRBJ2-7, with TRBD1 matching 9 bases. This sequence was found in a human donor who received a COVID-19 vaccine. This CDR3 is CASSQVGTGSDEQYF. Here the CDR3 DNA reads TGCGCCAGCAGCCAAGTTGGGACAGGGTCTGACGAGCAGTACTTC.